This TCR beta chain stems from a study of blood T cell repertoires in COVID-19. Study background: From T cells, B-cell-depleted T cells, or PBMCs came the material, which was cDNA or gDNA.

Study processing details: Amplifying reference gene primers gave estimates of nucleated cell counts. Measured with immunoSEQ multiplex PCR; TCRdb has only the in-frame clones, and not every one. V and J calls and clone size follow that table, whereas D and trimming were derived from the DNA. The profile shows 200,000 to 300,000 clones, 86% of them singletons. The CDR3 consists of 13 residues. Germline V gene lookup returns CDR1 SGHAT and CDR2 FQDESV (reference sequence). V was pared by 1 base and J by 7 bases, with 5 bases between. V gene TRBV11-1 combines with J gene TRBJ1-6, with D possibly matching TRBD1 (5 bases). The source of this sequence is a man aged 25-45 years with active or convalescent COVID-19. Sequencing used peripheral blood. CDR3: CASSLDRNSPLHF. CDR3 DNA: TGTGCCAGCAGCTTAGACAGGAATTCACCCCTCCACTTT.